This T cell receptor beta chain emerged from a study of regulatory T cells in long-lasting Graves disease. Construction of the TCR beta libraries employed iRepertoire HTBI primers in conjunction with Arm-PCR of CDR3 regions. TCRdb analysed the multiplex PCR reads with MiXCR anew, one entry per CDR3 protein. The sample holds approximately 300,000 distinct CDR3 sequences; over 15% are singletons and the top ten take about 40%. Study findings and constraints: Persistent disease favored TRBV28, TRBJ1-2 and TRBJ2-5.

Time point defined: newly diagnosed GD, antithyroid drugs for less than 3 months. PBMCs were the source of the RNA used for TCR sequencing. Patients were enrolled at an endocrinology department in Xi'an, China. Germline values: CDR1 MNHEY, CDR2 SMNVEV (reference sequence). V was pared by 5 bases and J by 1 base, with 12 bases between. The CDR3 has 14 amino acids. This clonotype occurred many times. Its antigen is unidentified. The material sequenced was peripheral blood mononuclear cells (PBMCs), taken at new diagnosis, from a patient treated with antithyroid drugs. The sequence was collected from a female donor with Graves disease. V gene TRBV27 combines with J gene TRBJ2-7; the D is unclear. The CDR3, as DNA: TGTGCCAGCAGTGCGGACCCGGGTTCCTACGAGCAGTACTTC. It yields the protein CASSADPGSYEQYF.